The 16 T cell receptor beta chains below come from one sample, sequenced in a study of cytomegalovirus exposure and HLA in healthy donors. This PCR relied on a set of 60 Vbeta primers and 13 Jbeta primers. The protocol was immunoSEQ multiplex PCR, while the TCRdb copy is restricted to in-frame clones and leaves out a portion. Of roughly 140,000 clones in the sample, roughly 74% were seen once. The sequencing input was PBMCs. These receptor sequences come from a woman between 18 and 29 years old in good health and CMV-seropositive.

The chain employs TRBV5-1 and TRBJ2-1, with D unresolved. Between the trimmed V and J ends, which lost 4 bases and 7 bases, there was a span of 12 bases. The germline V gene has CDR1 SGHRS and CDR2 YFSETQ. The CDR3 totals 13 residues. CDR3 nucleotide sequence: TGCGCCAGCAGCGTACGACGAGGAAATGAGCAGTTCTTC. Translated: CASSVRRGNEQFF.

The chain recombines TRBV7-8 with TRBJ1-2, with 9 bases matching TRBD1. Germline V gene data show CDR1 as SGHVS and CDR2 as FQNEAQ. Trimming removed 1 base from V and 2 bases from J; junction bases left unmatched: 2. The CDR3 runs 15 residues. Here the CDR3 reads CASSLGTGGNYGYTF. The DNA of the CDR3 is TGTGCCAGCAGCTTAGGAACAGGGGGCAACTATGGCTACACCTTC. The entire variable domain, with the rest obtained from reference TRBV7-8 and TRBJ1-2, is as follows: GAGVSQSPRYKVAKRGQDVALRCDPISGHVSLFWYQQALGQGPEFLTYFQNEAQLDKSGLPSDRFFAERPEGSVSTLKIQRTQQEDSAVYLCASSLGTGGNYGYTFGSGTRLTVV.

The rearrangement joins TRBV7-7 to TRBJ1-2, with D possibly matching TRBD1 (5 bases). Germline CDR1 is SSHAT and CDR2 is FNYEAQ (reference sequence). Between the trimmed V and J ends, which lost 5 bases and 5 bases, there was a span of 15 bases. The CDR3 sequence is 14 residues long. The DNA of the CDR3 is TGTGCCAGCAGCCTTCACGGGGGGAGATATGGCTACACCTTC. Amino acid sequence: CASSLHGGRYGYTF.

V is TRBV2 and J is TRBJ2-7; no clear D gene. Germline V gene sequence: CDR1 SNHLY, CDR2 FYNNEI. The CDR3 has 14 residues. With 1 base removed from V and 2 bases from J, the gap between germline ends came to 9 bases. The CDR3 region has the DNA TGTGCCAGCAGTGAAGGCAGTAAAACCTACGAGCAGTACTTC. Its protein product is CASSEGSKTYEQYF.

The V and J genes are TRBV19 and TRBJ1-3; perhaps TRBD1 as D (6 bases). V was pared by 5 bases and J by 0 bases, with 8 bases between. Germline-derived CDR1 and CDR2 are LNHDA and SQIVND (reference sequence). The CDR3 is 14 residues long. CDR3 nucleotides: TGTGCCAGTAGTCCAGGGGCCTCTGGAAACACCATATATTTT. Translation gives CASSPGASGNTIYF.

A single count supports this clone. A read error may produce the germline difference seen at one junction end. The chain links TRBV19 to TRBJ1-5; 9 bases line up with TRBD1. CDR3 size: 12 residues. Germline CDR1 is LNHDA and CDR2 is SQIVND (reference sequence). The CDR3 bases are TGCGCCGTGGGACAGGGAGGACAGCCCCAGCATTTT. Its protein product is CAVGQGGQPQHF.

In DNA, the CDR3 is TGCAGCACCCCCGGCCATTTCGGGAAGCACGGAGATCTGAACACTGAAGCTTTCTTT. Its translation: CSTPGHFGKHGDLNTEAFF. The V call is TRBV29-1, the J call TRBJ1-1, with unresolved D. V shed 8 bases and J shed 0 bases, with 31 bases lying between them. The CDR3 is 19 amino acids. CDR1 is SQVTM, CDR2 ANQGSEA, per germline.

A few counts support this clone. This rearrangement joins TRBV5-6 to TRBJ1-6; a weak D match, TRBD1 (5 bases). Germline CDR1 SGHDT, CDR2 YYEEEE. This CDR3 is built from 15 residues. Deletions cut 4 bases from V and 7 bases from J, with 15 bases between. CDR3 protein: CASSRRQSYNSPLHF. The CDR3 DNA reads as TGTGCCAGCAGCCGAAGACAGAGTTACAATTCACCCCTCCACTTT. Complete variable domain (other parts from reference TRBV5-6 and TRBJ1-6): DAGVTQSPTHLIKTRGQQVTLRCSPKSGHDTVSWYQQALGQGPQFIFQYYEEEERQRGNFPDRFSGHQFPNYSSELNVNALLLGDSALYLCASSRRQSYNSPLHFGNGTRLTVT.

The chain links TRBV10-3 to TRBJ1-2; 12 bases fit TRBD1. Trimming took 7 bases from V and 4 from J; bases not matched to a gene: 10. There are 16 residues in the CDR3. The V gene's germline CDR1 is ENHRY and CDR2 SYGVKD. CDR3 protein: CAITGTGGESGYGYTF. The CDR3 nucleotides read TGTGCCATCACCGGGACAGGGGGCGAGAGTGGCTATGGCTACACCTTC.

This clone was found a few times. The V gene is TRBV14, the J gene TRBJ2-2; TRBD2 might be the D (7 bases). V was pared by 4 bases and J by 4 bases, with 13 bases between. Germline V gives CDR1 SGHDN, CDR2 FVKESK. The CDR3 totals 15 residues. This CDR3 is CASSLRGAVTGELFF. CDR3 DNA sequence: TGTGCCAGCAGCCTACGGGGGGCCGTCACCGGGGAGCTGTTTTTT.

This rearrangement joins TRBV6-1 to TRBJ2-7, with a weak D call TRBD2 (6 bases). CDR1 and CDR2 (germline): MNHNS, SASEGT. This CDR3 region has 16 residues. With 4 bases removed from V and 1 base from J, the gap between germline ends came to 17 bases. CDR3: CASSGKAGRFSYEQYF. CDR3 bases: TGTGCCAGCAGTGGCAAGGCGGGGCGGTTTTCCTACGAGCAGTACTTC.

The rearrangement uses TRBV18 and TRBJ1-1; D is unclear. The V gene's germline CDR1 is KGHSH and CDR2 LQKENI. V lost 6 bases to trimming and J lost 1 base, with 12 bases between them. The CDR3 contains 14 residues. CDR3 in DNA: TGTGCCAGCTCTCCGGCGGCCAGGAACACTGAAGCTTTCTTT. Its protein is CASSPAARNTEAFF.

The V gene is TRBV5-4, the J gene TRBJ2-2, with TRBD1 matching 7 bases. Germline CDR1 reads SGHNT; CDR2 reads YYREEE (reference sequence). CDR3 length: 18 amino acids. Trimming cost V 1 base and J 4 bases; bases outside gene matches: 13. CDR3 DNA sequence: TGTGCCAGCAGCTTGTTTAAAGGGGGCGCCCCGAGCACCGGGGAGCTGTTTTTT. It translates to CASSLFKGGAPSTGELFF.

This clone occurred a few times. The V and J genes are TRBV28 and TRBJ2-2, with TRBD2 identical over 11 bases. The J segment lost 1 base and the V segment lost 1 base, leaving 5 bases of the junction unmatched. Germline values: CDR1 MDHEN, CDR2 SYDVKM. The CDR3 is made up of 18 amino acids. For the CDR3, the DNA is TGTGCCAGCAGTTTATTGGTAGCGGGGGGGATGAACACCGGGGAGCTGTTTTTT. Protein sequence: CASSLLVAGGMNTGELFF.

V usage is TRBV6-1 and J usage is TRBJ2-7; D possibly corresponds to TRBD1 (6 bases). There are 12 residues in the CDR3. Germline V gene sequence: CDR1 MNHNS, CDR2 SASEGT. V was cut by 0 bases and J by 9 bases, with 9 bases left in between. In DNA, the CDR3 is TGTGCCAGCAGTGAAGCCGGACAGAGGCAGTACTTC. It is translated as CASSEAGQRQYF.

The J gene is TRBJ1-1, the V gene TRBV5-8; weak D call: TRBD1 (5 bases). This CDR3 has 16 amino acids. V was shortened by 4 bases and J by 2 bases, with 18 bases between the two germline ends. In germline, CDR1 is SGHTS, CDR2 YDEGEE. CDR3 coding DNA: TGTGCCAGCAGCGACCATTGGGGGGGTAGCAACACTGAAGCTTTCTTT. Translated, it gives CASSDHWGGSNTEAFF.